Listed here are 30 T cell receptor beta chains from one sample, sequenced in a study of blood T cell repertoires in COVID-19. Clones were read by immunoSEQ multiplex PCR, and TCRdb kept only the in-frame ones, dropping some. The table includes under 75,000 clones, roughly 87% detected once. The sequencing sample was made of peripheral blood. The receptors derive from a man aged 45 to 65 with active COVID-19.

CDR3 DNA sequence: TGTGCCATTCCTATCCGGGATACGCAGTATTTT. This sequence encodes CAIPIRDTQYF. The chain carries TRBV13 and TRBJ2-3; no reliable D call. CDR3 length: 11 residues. Germline V gene data show CDR1 as PRHDT and CDR2 as FYEKMQ (reference sequence). Trimming stripped 10 bases from V and 6 bases from J, with 11 bases between.

This chain links TRBV19 with TRBJ1-1; perhaps TRBD1 as D (5 bases). The germline V gene encodes CDR1 LNHDA and CDR2 SQIVND (reference sequence). Deletions cut 5 bases from V and 5 bases from J, with 15 bases between. The length of the CDR3 is 14 residues. DNA for the CDR3: TGTGCCAGTAGTTTCCGCAGGGAGGGGACTGAAGCTTTCTTT. As protein: CASSFRREGTEAFF. Full variable domain (outside the CDR3, taken from reference TRBV19 and TRBJ1-1): DGGITQSPKYLFRKEGQNVTLSCEQNLNHDAMYWYRQDPGQGLRLIYYSQIVNDFQKGDIAEGYSVSREKKESFPLTVTSAQKNPTAFYLCASSFRREGTEAFFGQGTRLTVV.

The CDR3 sequence is CASSRTGTGYSPLHF. The CDR3 nucleotides are TGTGCCAGCAGCCGGACCGGGACAGGGTACTCACCCCTCCACTTT. The gene calls are TRBV6-5 and TRBJ1-6, with 9 bases aligning to TRBD1. V shed 6 bases, J shed 10 bases, and the junction held 10 bases outside the gene matches. The CDR3 covers 15 residues. Germline V lookup: CDR1 MNHEY, CDR2 SVGAGI.

V and J are TRBV19 and TRBJ1-6; tentatively, D is TRBD1 (6 bases). Germline V gene lookup returns CDR1 LNHDA and CDR2 SQIVND (reference sequence). The CDR3 is 15 amino acids. The germline V and J ends were trimmed by 5 bases and 4 bases, with 12 bases remaining between them. The CDR3 DNA reads TGTGCCAGTAGTGTGCAGGGGATTTATAATTCACCCCTCCACTTT. This codes for CASSVQGIYNSPLHF.

The chain employs TRBV9 and TRBJ1-6; D gene uncertain. Germline CDR1 SGDLS, CDR2 YYNGEE. The CDR3 has 13 amino acids. V shed 0 bases and J shed 10 bases, with 8 bases lying between them. The CDR3 coding sequence is TGTGCCAGCAGCGTAGGGGCATACTCACCCCTCCACTTT. It is translated as CASSVGAYSPLHF.

The genes are TRBV6-5 and TRBJ2-7, with TRBD2 matching 10 bases. Germline lookup yields CDR1 MNHEY and CDR2 SVGAGI. This CDR3 spans 15 amino acids. Unmatched junction bases numbered 7, after V lost 6 bases and J lost 2 bases. The CDR3 sequence is CASRQYLAGAYEQYF. The DNA for the CDR3 is TGTGCCAGCAGACAATACCTAGCGGGGGCCTACGAGCAGTACTTC.

The chain carries TRBV7-8 and TRBJ2-1; D is perhaps TRBD1 (7 bases). Germline V gene sequence: CDR1 SGHVS, CDR2 FQNEAQ. The CDR3 has 15 residues. The V end was cut by 4 bases, the J end by 1 base, with 11 bases between. CDR3 region: CASSSGGPSYNEQFF. In DNA, the CDR3 is TGTGCCAGCAGCTCAGGGGGGCCATCCTACAATGAGCAGTTCTTC.

The chain joins TRBV20-1 to TRBJ2-3; 12 bases are shared with TRBD2. The V segment lost 5 bases and the J segment 1 base; nucleotides outside the gene matches: 16. Germline V lookup: CDR1 DFQATT, CDR2 SNEGSKA (reference sequence). The CDR3 is 19 residues long. The CDR3: CSARDLAGGPSTRTDTQYF. CDR3 sequence (DNA): TGCAGTGCTCGTGACCTAGCGGGGGGGCCGAGCACCCGCACAGATACGCAGTATTTT.

The gene calls are TRBV6-5 and TRBJ2-7, with TRBD1 matching 10 bases. The CDR3 sequence is 14 residues long. Trimming cost V 2 bases and J 2 bases; bases outside gene matches: 0. CDR1 MNHEY and CDR2 SVGAGI come from the germline V gene. CDR3 amino acids: CASSYGTGAYEQYF. The CDR3, as DNA: TGTGCCAGCAGTTACGGGACAGGGGCCTACGAGCAGTACTTC.

The V gene is TRBV30, the J gene TRBJ1-4, with D uncertain. The CDR3 consists of 13 residues. Germline V gene data show CDR1 as GTSNPN and CDR2 as SVGIG (reference sequence). The V end was cut by 3 bases, the J end by 6 bases, with 11 bases between. CDR3 sequence: CAWSQPGDEKLFF. The CDR3 region has the DNA TGTGCCTGGAGCCAACCCGGGGATGAAAAACTGTTTTTT. Full variable domain (missing parts from reference TRBV30 and TRBJ1-4): SQTIHQWPATLVQPVGSPLSLECTVEGTSNPNLYWYRQAAGRGLQLLFYSVGIGQISSEVPQNLSASRPQDRQFILSSKKLLLSDSGFYLCAWSQPGDEKLFFGSGTQLSVL.

The rearrangement joins TRBV7-9 to TRBJ1-4; D is possibly TRBD1 (5 bases). V was trimmed by 5 bases and J by 8 bases, leaving 12 bases between them. The CDR3 runs 13 residues. The V gene's germline CDR1 is SEHNR and CDR2 FQNEAQ (reference sequence). In DNA form, the CDR3 reads TGTGCCAGCAGCCGTGACAGAAGCGAAAAACTGTTTTTT. It is translated as CASSRDRSEKLFF.

Of note for this clone: No DNA is shown, since the ends of the CDR3 on it are uncertain; the CDR3 is the one TCRdb lists. The chain uses TRBV29-1 and TRBJ2-5; the D call TRBD2 from the table was never checked on the DNA. The CDR3 has 11 residues if both end residues are counted. Germline CDR1 and CDR2: SQVTM and ANQGSEA. CDR3 sequence reads: CSVATGTSGYF.

This clone came up once. The chain links TRBV7-2 to TRBJ1-1; 7 bases map to TRBD1. The germline CDR1 and CDR2 sequences are SGHTA and FQGNSA. The CDR3 contains 14 residues. The ends lost 4 bases at V and 1 base at J; junction bases unmatched: 3. In nucleotides, the CDR3 is TGTGCCAGCAGCTCGACAGGGAGGAACACTGAAGCTTTCTTT. Amino acids: CASSSTGRNTEAFF.

The V and J genes are TRBV19 and TRBJ2-3, with D possibly TRBD1 on 6 matching bases. With 10 bases removed from V and 0 bases from J, the gap between germline ends came to 14 bases. The CDR3 spans 14 residues. The germline V gene has CDR1 LNHDA and CDR2 SQIVND (reference sequence). CDR3 sequence reads: CATHRTGSTDTQYF. CDR3 in DNA: TGTGCCACCCACCGAACAGGGAGCACAGATACGCAGTATTTT. Using reference TRBV19 and TRBJ2-3 for the parts outside the CDR3, the full variable domain is DGGITQSPKYLFRKEGQNVTLSCEQNLNHDAMYWYRQDPGQGLRLIYYSQIVNDFQKGDIAEGYSVSREKKESFPLTVTSAQKNPTAFYLCATHRTGSTDTQYFGPGTRLTVL.

This clone appeared a single time. This rearrangement joins TRBV2 to TRBJ2-7; TRBD1 might be the D (6 bases). Germline V gene data show CDR1 as SNHLY and CDR2 as FYNNEI. This CDR3 region has 13 residues. V shed 6 bases and J shed 2 bases, with 11 bases lying between them. The CDR3 nucleotides read TGTGCCAGCAGAGTAGACAGGCCCTACGAGCAGTACTTC. Amino acids: CASRVDRPYEQYF.

The chain has TRBV6-2 or TRBV6-3 and TRBJ1-6, with unresolved D. The length of the CDR3 is 17 residues. Germline CDR1 reads MNHEY; CDR2 reads SVGEGT. The V gene lost 4 bases and the J gene lost 5 bases, with 18 bases spanning the gap. CDR3 loop: CASSSLRGVLNNSPLHF. The CDR3 nucleotides read TGTGCCAGCAGTTCCCTACGGGGTGTTCTAAATAATTCACCCCTCCACTTT.

The J gene is TRBJ2-1, the V gene TRBV7-6; 14 bases align to TRBD2. The CDR3 contains 17 residues. Germline V lookup: CDR1 SGHVS, CDR2 FNYEAQ. V was pared by 0 bases and J by 5 bases, with 3 bases of the junction left unmatched. The DNA of the CDR3 is TGTGCCAGCAGCTTAGCGGGGACTAGCGGGGGAAACAATGAGCAGTTCTTC. Translation gives CASSLAGTSGGNNEQFF.

The rearrangement joins TRBV7-9 to TRBJ1-1; D is perhaps TRBD1 (6 bases). Trimming stripped 6 bases from V and 7 bases from J, with 27 bases between. This CDR3 has 17 amino acids. Looked up from germline, CDR1 is SEHNR and CDR2 is FQNEAQ (reference sequence). In nucleotides, the CDR3 is TGTGCCAGCAGGTCTCCTCTCAGGGGCCCCTCTCCCAATGAAGCTTTCTTT. The encoded protein is CASRSPLRGPSPNEAFF. Variable domain in full (rest from reference TRBV7-9 and TRBJ1-1): DTGVSQNPRHKITKRGQNVTFRCDPISEHNRLYWYRQTLGQGPEFLTYFQNEAQLEKSRLLSDRFSAERPKGSFSTLEIQRTEQGDSAMYLCASRSPLRGPSPNEAFFGQGTRLTVV.

This clone was detected only a few times. This chain links TRBV20-1 with TRBJ1-2; TRBD1 might be the D (5 bases). The germline V gene encodes CDR1 DFQATT and CDR2 SNEGSKA (reference sequence). This CDR3 has 11 residues. The ends were cut back, 6 bases at V and 5 bases at J, with 10 bases in the middle. Here the CDR3 DNA reads TGCAGTGCCCGGCAGGGTTATGGCTACACCTTC. Translating gives CSARQGYGYTF.

V and J are TRBV7-2 and TRBJ1-5; no firm D call. This CDR3 spans 13 amino acids. Trimming cost V 5 bases and J 2 bases, with 7 bases left between them. Germline CDR1 reads SGHTA; CDR2 reads FQGNSA. CDR3 protein: CASSPTGNQPQHF. The CDR3 DNA sequence: TGTGCCAGCAGCCCCACTGGCAATCAGCCCCAGCATTTT.

The V and J genes are TRBV10-3 and TRBJ2-7, with 12 bases that match TRBD1. Germline V gene data show CDR1 as ENHRY and CDR2 as SYGVKD. The CDR3 spans 17 residues. Trimming removed 4 bases from V and 5 bases from J; junction bases left unmatched: 12. Here the CDR3 reads CAISGGGHGTGGHEQYF. CDR3 nucleotide sequence: TGTGCCATCAGTGGTGGGGGGCACGGGACAGGGGGCCACGAGCAGTACTTC.

The rearrangement uses TRBV6-5 and TRBJ1-3, with D possibly matching TRBD1 (6 bases). Germline V CDR1 and CDR2: MNHEY, SVGAGI. V was shortened by 1 base and J by 2 bases, with 9 bases between the two germline ends. The CDR3 is 15 residues long. The CDR3 DNA reads TGTGCCAGCAGTTACTTCGGGACAACTGGAAACACCATATATTTT. Encoded protein: CASSYFGTTGNTIYF.

This clone was picked up a small number of times. This chain links TRBV7-9 with TRBJ1-1; TRBD1 agrees at 9 bases. The CDR3 sequence is 16 residues long. After removal of 5 bases from V and 5 bases from J, the junction contained 12 bases not matched to a gene. Germline V gene data show CDR1 as SEHNR and CDR2 as FQNEAQ (reference sequence). This CDR3 reads CASSPKGTDRGTEAFF. Here the CDR3 DNA reads TGTGCCAGCAGCCCTAAAGGCACGGACAGGGGAACTGAAGCTTTCTTT.

The DNA of the CDR3 is TGTGCCAGCAGTTTCGTCAGGGGAGGGTTCGATCAGCCCCAGCATTTT. Protein product: CASSFVRGGFDQPQHF. The chain has TRBV6-6 and TRBJ1-5; tentative D call: TRBD1 (6 bases). Trimming took 4 bases from V and 5 from J, leaving 18 bases between them. Germline lookup yields CDR1 MNHNY and CDR2 SVGAGI (reference sequence). The CDR3 covers 16 residues.

The rearrangement uses TRBV7-9 and TRBJ1-1, with a tentative D call TRBD1 (5 bases). This CDR3 comprises 15 residues. V was shortened by 5 bases and J by 0 bases, with 13 bases between the two germline ends. From germline, CDR1 is SEHNR and CDR2 FQNEAQ (reference sequence). CDR3 in DNA: TGTGCCAGCAGCGCGTCTGGGGGGATGAACACTGAAGCTTTCTTT. As protein: CASSASGGMNTEAFF.

The J gene is TRBJ2-1, the V gene TRBV3-1 (or the pseudogene TRBV3-2), with TRBD1 matching over 7 bases. The CDR3 covers 15 residues. Germline V lookup: CDR1 LGHDT, CDR2 YNNKEL (reference sequence). With 0 bases clipped from V and 6 bases from J, the junction kept 5 bases outside the gene matches. The CDR3 bases are TGTGCCAGCAGCCAAGAGGGATGGACAGGCAATGAGCAGTTCTTC. Amino acids: CASSQEGWTGNEQFF.

Notes on this clone: Other DNA sequences in this specimen translate into the identical CDR3. The chain has TRBV7-7 and TRBJ2-5; TRBD2 matches 8 bases. This CDR3 comprises 16 residues. Germline V gene data show CDR1 as SSHAT and CDR2 as FNYEAQ (reference sequence). V lost 1 base and J lost 4; bases outside the gene matches: 8. The CDR3 DNA reads TGTGCCAGCAGCTTAGGAGGTAGCGGGGTGGGAGAGACCCAGTACTTC. This codes for CASSLGGSGVGETQYF.

The rearrangement links TRBV9 to TRBJ2-1; D is unresolved. This CDR3 comprises 14 residues. The germline V gene encodes CDR1 SGDLS and CDR2 YYNGEE. Trimming stripped 0 bases from V and 6 bases from J, with 10 bases between. CDR3 sequence (DNA): TGTGCCAGCAGCGTAGAACCCCAGTCCAATGAGCAGTTCTTC. This translates into CASSVEPQSNEQFF.

This chain connects TRBV5-5 to TRBJ1-5, with D possibly TRBD1 on 6 matching bases. The ends were cut back, 4 bases at V and 1 base at J, with 12 bases in the middle. The CDR3 consists of 15 residues. CDR1 is SGHKS and CDR2 is YYEKEE in the germline V gene (reference sequence). CDR3 nucleotides: TGTGCCAGCAGCGCCGGACAGAGAAGCAATCAGCCCCAGCATTTT. Its translation is CASSAGQRSNQPQHF.

The chain carries TRBV19 and TRBJ1-1; 8 bases align to TRBD1. The CDR3 sequence is 10 residues long. V was clipped by 10 bases and J by 12 bases; unmatched bases: 7. Germline assignment: CDR1 LNHDA and CDR2 SQIVND (reference sequence). CDR3 nucleotides: TGTGCCACCCGGACAGGGTGGTCTTTCTTT. Translation gives CATRTGWSFF.